The source of this T cell receptor beta chain is a study of blood T cells in healthy people across ages. Study-wide points: The recorded TCR beta diversity per million T cells decreased in a roughly linear manner with age.

For the second PCR, which ran for about 6 to 12 cycles, a sample-barcoded 5' primer and a J-beta primer mix were used. Every cDNA molecule carried a tag from a template-switch adaptor bearing 12 random nucleotides. Using its own MiXCR run on the 5' RACE reads, TCRdb lists one record per CDR3 protein. Counted here are around 1,600,000 distinct CDR3 sequences, roughly 43% occurring once; the ten biggest clones make up approximately 4%. Comment on this clonotype: The antigen remains undetermined.

The CDR3 is 16 amino acids. V dropped 0 bases and J dropped 0; count of bases not matched to a gene: 0. Per germline, CDR1 SGDLS and CDR2 YYNGEE. The TCR comes from a woman aged 18-29 years in good health. The rearrangement uses TRBV9 and TRBJ2-2, with TRBD2 matching over 9 bases. Sequenced sample: blood. The CDR3 sequence is CASSVASGANTGELFF. The CDR3, as DNA: TGTGCCAGCAGCGTAGCTAGCGGGGCGAACACCGGGGAGCTGTTTTTT. The variable domain in full, with the rest retrieved from reference TRBV9 and TRBJ2-2, is DSGVTQTPKHLITATGQRVTLRCSPRSGDLSVYWYQQSLDQGLQFLIQYYNGEERAKGNILERFSAQQFPDLHSELNLSSLELGDSALYFCASSVASGANTGELFFGEGSRLTVL.